A single sample gave rise to the 22 T cell receptor beta chains below, sequenced in a study of vaccination and CD4 T cells after COVID-19. No antigen has been assigned to these receptors. Sequence data for DNA of cultured CD4+ T cells were generated by the Oncomine TCR Beta short-read assay. TCRdb analysed the PCR reads with MiXCR anew, one entry per CDR3 protein. This sample has tens of thousands of distinct CDR3 sequences; approximately 50% occur once, and the top ten carry about 9.4%. Described treatment: roughly ten-day PBMC culture with coronavirus spike peptide pools or control peptides (ViraFEST assay). Sequenced input: CD4+ T cells from blood, cultured in vitro. The receptors come from a human donor who had recovered from COVID-19.

This sequence joins TRBV27 and TRBJ1-3; TRBD1 is a possible D gene (5 bases). With 6 bases removed from V and 3 bases from J, the gap between germline ends came to 18 bases. The CDR3 length is 16 residues. Germline-derived CDR1 and CDR2 are MNHEY and SMNVEV (reference sequence). The CDR3 here is CASRPGTGGVGNTIYF. The CDR3 nucleotides are TGTGCCAGCAGACCCGGAACAGGAGGCGTTGGAAACACCATATATTTT.

This clonotype has more than one count but fewer than ten. V is TRBV2 and J is TRBJ2-1; 11 positions match TRBD2. CDR3 length: 13 amino acids. Germline-derived CDR1 and CDR2 are SNHLY and FYNNEI. Germline trimming cut 7 bases from V and 6 bases from J; bases unmatched to any gene: 2. CDR3 sequence reads: CASTGLAGNEQFF. CDR3 nucleotide sequence: TGTGCCAGCACCGGACTAGCGGGCAATGAGCAGTTCTTC.

This rearrangement joins TRBV6-1 to TRBJ2-1, with 11 bases identical to TRBD2. V lost 7 bases, J lost 8 bases, and 7 bases stayed unmatched. CDR3 length: 14 residues. Germline assignment: CDR1 MNHNS and CDR2 SASEGT. The DNA for the CDR3 is TGTGCCAGCAAGCGGACTAGCGGGTCCGATGAGCAGTTCTTC. Translated, it gives CASKRTSGSDEQFF.

This chain joins TRBV20-1 and TRBJ1-2; unclear D gene. The CDR3 runs 15 residues. In germline, CDR1 is DFQATT, CDR2 SNEGSKA (reference sequence). The germline V and J ends were trimmed by 0 bases and 4 bases, with 15 bases remaining between them. CDR3: CSARDWRPNTYGYTF. CDR3 nucleotides: TGCAGTGCTAGAGATTGGAGACCGAACACCTATGGCTACACCTTC.

The rearrangement uses TRBV6-5 and TRBJ1-2, with unresolved D. V lost 0 bases and J lost 4, with 15 bases in between. This CDR3 spans 16 amino acids. Germline V gives CDR1 MNHEY, CDR2 SVGAGI. The CDR3 sequence: CASSYSIGESSYGYTF. CDR3 nucleotides: TGTGCCAGCAGTTACTCGATAGGAGAAAGCTCCTATGGCTACACCTTC.

The rearrangement joins TRBV4-1 to TRBJ2-5, with D perhaps matching TRBD2 (5 bases). This CDR3 is 16 amino acids long. Germline V gene sequence: CDR1 MGHRA, CDR2 YSYEKL. The V gene lost 2 bases and the J gene lost 5 bases, with 18 bases spanning the gap. CDR3 loop: CASSQRASGRAETQYF. The CDR3 bases are TGCGCCAGCAGCCAACGGGCTAGTGGGAGAGCGGAGACCCAGTACTTC.

The rearrangement links TRBV2 to TRBJ2-7; 9 nucleotides align to TRBD1. This CDR3 comprises 12 residues. V shed 9 bases and J 6 bases; nucleotides not matched to a gene: 6. Germline lookup yields CDR1 SNHLY and CDR2 FYNNEI. The CDR3 coding sequence is TGTGCCAGTCACAGGGGGCAAGGCGAGCAGTACTTC. It encodes CASHRGQGEQYF.

The gene calls are TRBV4-2 and TRBJ2-2; possible D gene TRBD2, 5 bases. CDR1 is LGHNA and CDR2 is YNFKEQ in the germline V gene. This CDR3 contains 15 residues. The V end was cut by 3 bases, the J end by 0 bases, with 8 bases between. CDR3 sequence reads: CASSHAGPNTGELFF. The CDR3 bases are TGTGCCAGCAGCCACGCGGGTCCGAACACCGGGGAGCTGTTTTTT.

J is TRBJ1-5 and V is TRBV30, with D uncertain. Germline V gene data show CDR1 as GTSNPN and CDR2 as SVGIG (reference sequence). The CDR3 totals 12 residues. V lost 1 base to trimming and J lost 5 bases, with 6 bases between them. The CDR3 DNA reads as TGTGCCTGGAGTGAGAGGTATCAGCCCCAGCATTTT. Protein sequence: CAWSERYQPQHF.

The table lists this clonotype with a few counts. The V gene is TRBV25-1, the J gene TRBJ1-1; D remains ambiguous. Trimming took 4 bases from V and 10 from J, leaving 16 bases between them. The germline V gene encodes CDR1 MGHDK and CDR2 SYGVNS. This CDR3 has 13 residues. The CDR3 is CASSVPGSQSAFF. The CDR3 coding sequence is TGTGCCAGCAGTGTACCGGGAAGTCAGTCAGCTTTCTTT.

The count of this clonotype is one. The rearrangement uses TRBV5-1 and TRBJ2-3; a possible D gene is TRBD1 (6 bases). The CDR3 runs 14 residues. V was shortened by 5 bases and J by 2 bases, with 12 bases between the two germline ends. In germline, CDR1 is SGHRS, CDR2 YFSETQ. Written as DNA, the CDR3 is TGCGCCAGCAGGCCTACAGGGAACACAGATACGCAGTATTTT. Its translation is CASRPTGNTDTQYF.

The gene calls are TRBV7-9 and TRBJ1-5; the D gene is possibly TRBD1 (5 bases). CDR3 length: 17 residues. Trimming cost V 0 bases and J 0 bases, with 12 bases left between them. Germline loops: CDR1 SEHNR, CDR2 FQNEAQ (reference sequence). CDR3 in amino acids: CASSLAGDHYSNQPQHF. The CDR3 coding sequence is TGTGCCAGCAGCTTAGCAGGGGACCATTATAGCAATCAGCCCCAGCATTTT.

The CDR3 bases are TGTGCCAGCACAGGGCTCGGCAATCAGCCCCAGCATTTT. Translated: CASTGLGNQPQHF. V usage is TRBV6-1 and J usage is TRBJ1-5; a weak D match, TRBD1 (5 bases). V was pared by 7 bases and J by 2 bases, with 9 bases between. CDR1 and CDR2 (germline): MNHNS, SASEGT. This CDR3 region has 13 residues.

This CDR3 reads CAWSESTGALHF. In DNA, the CDR3 is TGTGCCTGGAGTGAATCTACGGGAGCCCTCCACTTT. The rearrangement uses TRBV30 and TRBJ1-6, with D unresolved. This CDR3 region has 12 residues. Germline assignment: CDR1 GTSNPN and CDR2 SVGIG (reference sequence). V was clipped by 1 base and J by 14 bases, with 12 bases between them.

The chain links TRBV6-2 or TRBV6-3 to TRBJ1-6; D unresolved. The CDR3 sequence is 13 residues long. Germline CDR1 is MNHEY and CDR2 is SVGEGT. Trimming removed 9 bases at V and 7 bases at J, with 13 bases between. Here the CDR3 DNA reads TGTGCCAGTAAAGGTCGGATAAATTCACCCCTCCACTTT. Protein product: CASKGRINSPLHF.

This clonotype occurred a few times. The V and J genes are TRBV2 and TRBJ2-7; D is undetermined. V lost 6 bases to trimming and J lost 1 base, with 4 bases between them. The CDR3 runs 11 residues. CDR1 is SNHLY and CDR2 is FYNNEI in the germline V gene. This CDR3 reads CASSGSYEQYF. Here the CDR3 DNA reads TGTGCCAGCAGCGGATCCTACGAGCAGTACTTC.

This sequence joins TRBV27 and TRBJ1-1; D is perhaps TRBD1 (6 bases). The CDR3 is 14 amino acids. Germline loops: CDR1 MNHEY, CDR2 SMNVEV (reference sequence). V shed 8 bases and J shed 4 bases, with 17 bases lying between them. The CDR3 DNA reads TGTGCCAGCCTCCGACAGGAGGGACGCACTGAAGCTTTCTTT. Translation: CASLRQEGRTEAFF.

The V gene is TRBV20-1, the J gene TRBJ2-2, with 12 bases identical to TRBD1. Per germline, CDR1 DFQATT and CDR2 SNEGSKA (reference sequence). There are 14 residues in the CDR3. The ends lost 3 bases at V and 9 bases at J; junction bases unmatched: 5. CDR3 in amino acids: CSARVGTGGRELFF. The CDR3 nucleotides are TGCAGTGCTAGGGTCGGGACAGGGGGCCGGGAGCTGTTTTTT.

The chain is built from TRBV4-3 and TRBJ1-1; D gene unclear. Looked up from germline, CDR1 is LGHNA and CDR2 is YSLEER. CDR3 size: 13 residues. The ends were cut back, 0 bases at V and 11 bases at J, with 13 bases in the middle. CDR3 protein: CASSQEGRIEAFF. CDR3 bases: TGCGCCAGCAGCCAAGAGGGCAGAATAGAGGCTTTCTTT.

This chain uses TRBV24-1 with TRBJ1-2; D perhaps matches TRBD1 (5 bases). With 2 bases removed from V and 4 bases from J, the gap between germline ends came to 16 bases. The CDR3 extends over 16 amino acids. Germline V lookup: CDR1 KGHDR, CDR2 SFDVKD. This chain's CDR3 is CATSDSTRDRGYGYTF. CDR3 bases: TGTGCCACCAGTGATTCCACCCGCGATAGGGGCTATGGCTACACCTTC.

The chain has TRBV24-1 and TRBJ2-3, with D possibly matching TRBD2 (6 bases). This CDR3 comprises 13 residues. Germline values: CDR1 KGHDR, CDR2 SFDVKD. The V gene lost 4 bases and the J gene lost 5 bases, with 9 bases spanning the gap. For the CDR3, the DNA is TGTGCCACCAGTGAGGATAGCGGAGATACGCAGTATTTT. It encodes CATSEDSGDTQYF.

V and J are TRBV7-2 and TRBJ2-2; TRBD2 agrees at 9 bases. The length of the CDR3 is 17 residues. V was pared by 0 bases and J by 7 bases, with 9 bases of the junction left unmatched. The germline gives CDR1 SGHTA, CDR2 FQGNSA. This chain's CDR3 is CASSLAGAGGIGGELFF. CDR3 nucleotide sequence: TGTGCCAGCAGCTTAGCGGGAGCGGGAGGTATTGGCGGGGAGCTGTTTTTT.